This TCR beta chain is from a study of T cell responses to AZD1222 COVID-19 vaccine. Study-wide results and caveats: White British donors predominated, females outnumbered males, and clonal diversity was possibly underestimated.

Using immunoSEQ multiplex PCR, the repertoire was profiled, and TCRdb retains in-frame clones only, with some absent. The sample holds approximately 170,000 clones, 80% to 95% seen once. This CDR3 has 14 residues. Trimming left V 6 bases short and J 4 bases short, with 15 bases between. CDR1 MNHEY and CDR2 SVGAGI come from the germline V gene. As regards this clone: Antigen: not known.

This sample comprised peripheral blood, obtained on day 0 of AZD1222 vaccination. The receptor was derived from an adult in good health. This chain links TRBV6-5 with TRBJ1-1; maybe TRBD1 (6 bases). The CDR3 here is CASRAQGTTTEAFF. CDR3 nucleotide sequence: TGTGCCAGCAGGGCCCAGGGGACGACCACTGAAGCTTTCTTT.